The sequence of this TCR beta chain was determined in a study of sequential checkpoint blockade in melanoma. Study details: About 89 pretreatment tumor DNA samples were TCRβ immunosequenced.

Study-wide points: Mutational load did not correlate with tumor T-cell fraction or clonality.

CDR3 length equals 14 residues. In germline, CDR1 is SGHRS, CDR2 YFSETQ. Trimming stripped 4 bases from V and 8 bases from J, with 18 bases between. Note on this clone: What it recognizes is unknown.

Here immunoSEQ multiplex PCR was the method, and the copy in TCRdb shows in-frame clones only, minus some. The sample has approximately 170 clones, roughly a fifth seen once. Regarding treatment: randomized to nivolumab then ipilimumab (arm A) or the reverse (arm B). The sample was tumor tissue (inferred from file names), taken from a patient given nivolumab and ipilimumab in sequence. The V gene is TRBV5-1, the J gene TRBJ1-2; possibly TRBD1 for D (6 bases). The receptor's source is a human donor with melanoma. The CDR3 here is CASSVTPGHQGYTF. As DNA, the CDR3 is TGCGCCAGCAGCGTGACTCCGGGACATCAGGGCTACACCTTC.